This T cell receptor (beta chain) was retrieved from a study of memory CD8 T cells in hepatitis C reinfection. TCRdb keeps only in-frame clones here, not all; method: immunoSEQ multiplex PCR. This sample yields tens of thousands of clones, of which roughly 90% are seen a single time; 0.9% to 1.1% belongs to the top ten. Documented time point: pre-reinfection, 55 to 20 weeks before reinfection detection. No in vitro expansion preceded TCR sequencing of the sorted cells. Trimming shortened V by 3 bases and J by 3 bases, and 14 bases separated the two germline ends. The CDR3 covers 15 residues. Germline-derived CDR1 and CDR2 are SGDLS and YYNGEE.

The source of this sequence is a man between 18 and 29 years old with hepatitis C virus infection. The sample taken for sequencing was naive CD8+ T cells sorted from blood. The chain has TRBV9 and TRBJ2-3, with D possibly matching TRBD2 (6 bases). The CDR3 nucleotides are TGTGCCAGCAGCGGCGAAGCGGGCGAGACAGATACGCAGTATTTT. The encoded protein is CASSGEAGETDTQYF.